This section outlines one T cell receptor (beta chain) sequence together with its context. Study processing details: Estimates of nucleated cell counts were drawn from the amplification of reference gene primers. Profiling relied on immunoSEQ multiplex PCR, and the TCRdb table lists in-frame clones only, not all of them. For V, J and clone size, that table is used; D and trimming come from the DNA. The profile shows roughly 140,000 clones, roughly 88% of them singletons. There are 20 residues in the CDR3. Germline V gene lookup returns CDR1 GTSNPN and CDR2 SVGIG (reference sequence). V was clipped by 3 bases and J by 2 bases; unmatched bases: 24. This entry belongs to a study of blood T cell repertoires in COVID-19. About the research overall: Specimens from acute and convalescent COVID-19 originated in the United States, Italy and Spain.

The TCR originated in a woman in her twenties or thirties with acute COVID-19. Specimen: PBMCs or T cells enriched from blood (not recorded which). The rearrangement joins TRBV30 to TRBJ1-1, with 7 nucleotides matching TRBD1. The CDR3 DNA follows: TGTGCCTGGAGGAAAGAACGAACAGGGCACAGACAGGGAGTTAACACTGAAGCTTTCTTT. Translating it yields CAWRKERTGHRQGVNTEAFF.